Below are 27 T cell receptor beta chains sequenced from a single sample in a study of blood T cell repertoires in COVID-19. Profiled with immunoSEQ multiplex PCR; TCRdb holds only in-frame clones, not every one. The repertoire holds roughly 110,000 clones, with approximately 90% as singletons. The material sequenced was peripheral blood. These receptors came from a woman aged 45-59 years with acute or convalescent COVID-19.

The chain carries TRBV2 and TRBJ1-4; D is perhaps TRBD1 (6 bases). Germline CDR1 reads SNHLY; CDR2 reads FYNNEI. This CDR3 has 14 amino acids. V gave up 6 bases and J gave up 8 bases, with 16 bases separating them. The CDR3 reads CASSYLGAGEKLFF. The CDR3 DNA reads as TGTGCCAGCAGCTACCTGGGGGCTGGAGAAAAACTGTTTTTT.

The chain carries TRBV2 and TRBJ1-2; 12 bases line up with TRBD1. There are 16 residues in the CDR3. V shed 7 bases and J 4 bases; nucleotides not matched to a gene: 10. Germline-derived CDR1 and CDR2 are SNHLY and FYNNEI. The DNA of the CDR3 is TGTGCCAGCATCCCCGGCGGGACAGGGGGCGTCTATGGCTACACCTTC. It is translated as CASIPGGTGGVYGYTF.

The chain links TRBV7-6 to TRBJ2-1; 11 nucleotides line up with TRBD2. This CDR3 has 16 amino acids. V dropped 3 bases and J dropped 10; count of bases not matched to a gene: 11. Germline V gives CDR1 SGHVS, CDR2 FNYEAQ. DNA for the CDR3: TGTGCCAGCAGCTTGGGTTTTAGCGGGAGGGAAAACGAGCAGTTCTTC. It encodes CASSLGFSGRENEQFF.

This clone has only a few counts. The rearrangement joins TRBV4-1 to TRBJ1-1, with no clear D. The CDR3 loop spans 14 amino acids. CDR1 is MGHRA, CDR2 YSYEKL, per germline. Trimming shortened V by 2 bases and J by 8 bases, and 15 bases separated the two germline ends. As DNA, the CDR3 is TGCGCCAGCAGCCAAACCTTAATGAGGGTGGAAGCTTTCTTT. Its translation is CASSQTLMRVEAFF.

The V gene is TRBV5-1, the J gene TRBJ1-6, with unresolved D. The CDR3 totals 14 residues. The germline V gene encodes CDR1 SGHRS and CDR2 YFSETQ. Trimming took 4 bases from V and 10 from J, leaving 15 bases between them. CDR3 protein: CASSPGLIESPLHF. The DNA of the CDR3 is TGCGCCAGCAGCCCCGGACTGATTGAATCACCCCTCCACTTT.

The chain joins TRBV5-4 to TRBJ1-2; 8 nucleotides agree with TRBD1. CDR1 and CDR2 (germline): SGHNT, YYREEE (reference sequence). Trimming removed 4 bases from V and 8 bases from J; junction bases left unmatched: 13. This CDR3 has 15 residues. The CDR3 loop is CASSPGQASSSGYTF. In DNA, the CDR3 is TGTGCCAGCAGCCCGGGACAGGCTTCAAGTAGCGGCTACACCTTC.

The chain joins TRBV29-1 to TRBJ1-1, with D possibly matching TRBD1 (6 bases). Germline CDR1 SQVTM, CDR2 ANQGSEA. The V gene lost 7 bases and the J gene lost 0 bases, with 12 bases spanning the gap. CDR3 size: 13 residues. The CDR3 sequence is CSDVGGLNTEAFF. The CDR3 bases are TGCAGCGACGTAGGGGGTTTGAACACTGAAGCTTTCTTT. Full variable domain (outside the CDR3, taken from reference TRBV29-1 and TRBJ1-1): SAVISQKPSRDICQRGTSLTIQCQVDSQVTMMFWYRQQPGQSLTLIATANQGSEATYESGFVIDKFPISRPNLTFSTLTVSNMSPEDSSIYLCSDVGGLNTEAFFGQGTRLTVV.

This chain uses TRBV14 with TRBJ1-2, with a possible D match to TRBD1 (5 bases). Germline CDR1 and CDR2: SGHDN and FVKESK. The CDR3 is 16 residues long. V dropped 1 base and J dropped 8 bases, with 20 bases sitting between them. The CDR3 DNA is TGTGCCAGCAGCCAAGCTTGGGCAGGGTCGGATGGGGGCTACACCTTC. This sequence encodes CASSQAWAGSDGGYTF. The variable domain in full, completed from reference TRBV14 and TRBJ1-2, reads EAGVTQFPSHSVIEKGQTVTLRCDPISGHDNLYWYRRVMGKEIKFLLHFVKESKQDESGMPNNRFLAERTGGTYSTLKVQPAELEDSGVYFCASSQAWAGSDGGYTFGSGTRLTVV.

The chain joins TRBV14 to TRBJ2-7; TRBD1 agrees at 7 bases. The CDR3 runs to 14 residues. V lost 0 bases and J lost 4; bases outside the gene matches: 3. The V gene's germline CDR1 is SGHDN and CDR2 FVKESK. CDR3 sequence: CASSQEAGGYEQYF. DNA for the CDR3: TGTGCCAGCAGCCAAGAGGCAGGGGGATACGAGCAGTACTTC.

The sample holds one count of this clone. The chain joins TRBV28 to TRBJ2-1, with 8 bases lining up with TRBD2. CDR3 length: 15 residues. Germline trimming cut 7 bases from V and 1 base from J; bases unmatched to any gene: 6. Germline loops: CDR1 MDHEN, CDR2 SYDVKM. The CDR3 DNA sequence: TGTGCCAGCAATCAGCGGGAGTCGTCCTACAATGAGCAGTTCTTC. Protein product: CASNQRESSYNEQFF. Combining the CDR3 with reference TRBV28 and TRBJ2-1 gives the whole variable domain DVKVTQSSRYLVKRTGEKVFLECVQDMDHENMFWYRQDPGLGLRLIYFSYDVKMKEKGDIPEGYSVSREKKERFSLILESASTNQTSMYLCASNQRESSYNEQFFGPGTRLTVL.

This sequence joins TRBV18 and TRBJ2-2, with TRBD2 matching 10 bases. In germline, CDR1 is KGHSH, CDR2 LQKENI. The length of the CDR3 is 16 residues. With V trimmed by 3 bases and J by 5 bases, 6 bases remained unmatched. The CDR3 DNA is TGTGCCAGCTCACCTCAGCTAGCGGGAGAAACCGGGGAGCTGTTTTTT. Encoded protein: CASSPQLAGETGELFF.

This chain joins TRBV19 and TRBJ2-3; possibly TRBD2 for D (7 bases). CDR1 is LNHDA, CDR2 SQIVND, per germline (reference sequence). The V gene lost 4 bases and the J gene lost 0 bases, with 26 bases spanning the gap. The CDR3 has 20 residues. CDR3 in amino acids: CASSTQGVLRGGTSTDTQYF. The CDR3, as DNA: TGTGCCAGTAGTACTCAGGGAGTCTTAAGGGGGGGCACAAGCACAGATACGCAGTATTTT.

The rearrangement links TRBV7-9 to TRBJ1-2, with unresolved D. Deletions cut 5 bases from V and 8 bases from J, with 18 bases between. The germline V gene has CDR1 SEHNR and CDR2 FQNEAQ (reference sequence). This CDR3 is built from 14 residues. CDR3 in DNA: TGTGCCAGCAGCCAATCAGGCGACCAACGGGGCTACACCTTC. It specifies CASSQSGDQRGYTF.

This clone was counted between two and nine times. This chain uses TRBV12-3 or TRBV12-4 with TRBJ1-2; perhaps TRBD1 as D (6 bases). Between the trimmed V and J ends, which lost 6 bases and 8 bases, there was a span of 13 bases. The length of the CDR3 is 12 residues. CDR3 sequence (DNA): TGTGCCAGCAGCTATTCAGGGGACGGCTACACCTTC. It codes for CASSYSGDGYTF.

In this sample, this clone turned up once. In nucleotides, the CDR3 is TGTGCCAGCAGTATGATAGCGGGAGGCTTCTCCTACAATGAGCAGTTCTTC. As protein: CASSMIAGGFSYNEQFF. The V and J genes are TRBV2 and TRBJ2-1; 10 bases agree with TRBD2. From germline, CDR1 is SNHLY and CDR2 FYNNEI. The CDR3 sequence is 17 residues long. Losses at the gene ends were 5 bases for V and 0 bases for J; bases not matched to a gene: 7.

The gene calls are TRBV7-2 and TRBJ2-5; 9 bases line up with TRBD2. The CDR3 is 15 amino acids. Trimming cost V 1 base and J 3 bases; bases outside gene matches: 3. The germline CDR1 and CDR2 sequences are SGHTA and FQGNSA. DNA of the CDR3: TGTGCCAGCAGCTTAGGGGTAGCGGGAGAAGAGACCCAGTACTTC. Its translation is CASSLGVAGEETQYF.

The count of this clone is one. The rearrangement uses TRBV10-3 and TRBJ1-3, with D tentatively TRBD1 (5 bases). Trimming took off 0 bases at V and 2 bases at J, with 8 bases between the two ends. CDR1 and CDR2 from the germline V gene are ENHRY and SYGVKD. This CDR3 is built from 15 residues. CDR3 in amino acids: CAISESGAAGNTIYF. Written as DNA, the CDR3 is TGTGCCATCAGTGAGTCAGGGGCCGCTGGAAACACCATATATTTT.

The chain carries TRBV12-3 or TRBV12-4 and TRBJ1-2; 7 bases align to TRBD1. The CDR3 has 13 residues. Trimming removed 5 bases from V and 6 bases from J; junction bases left unmatched: 6. The DNA of the CDR3 is TGTGCCAGCAGTAAGACAGGGAATAATGGCTACACCTTC. It is translated as CASSKTGNNGYTF.

The V gene is TRBV28, the J gene TRBJ2-7, with D possibly matching TRBD2 (5 bases). Germline lookup yields CDR1 MDHEN and CDR2 SYDVKM. Trimming cost V 7 bases and J 0 bases, with 13 bases left between them. This CDR3 is built from 14 residues. CDR3 amino acids: CASTNGGGSYEQYF. CDR3 in DNA: TGTGCCAGCACCAATGGTGGAGGCTCCTACGAGCAGTACTTC.

The chain links TRBV28 to TRBJ1-1; perhaps TRBD1 as D (5 bases). Trimming stripped 6 bases from V and 0 bases from J, with 11 bases between. CDR1 is MDHEN, CDR2 SYDVKM, per germline. This CDR3 region has 14 residues. The CDR3 DNA reads as TGTGCCAGCAGAAAGGGGCTTTTGAACACTGAAGCTTTCTTT. Residues: CASRKGLLNTEAFF. The full variable domain, completed using reference TRBV28 and TRBJ1-1, is DVKVTQSSRYLVKRTGEKVFLECVQDMDHENMFWYRQDPGLGLRLIYFSYDVKMKEKGDIPEGYSVSREKKERFSLILESASTNQTSMYLCASRKGLLNTEAFFGQGTRLTVV.

This clone was recorded once. The chain links TRBV19 to TRBJ1-2; 10 bases map to TRBD1. J was trimmed by 1 base and V by 3 bases; bases with no gene match: 8. CDR1 is LNHDA, CDR2 SQIVND, per germline (reference sequence). The CDR3 spans 17 residues. The chain's CDR3 is CASSIFGTGDHNYGYTF. CDR3 in DNA: TGTGCCAGTAGTATTTTTGGGACAGGGGACCATAACTATGGCTACACCTTC.

The V gene is TRBV9, the J gene TRBJ2-1; TRBD1 aligns across 8 bases. The CDR3 has 13 residues. From germline, CDR1 is SGDLS and CDR2 YYNGEE. V gave up 4 bases and J gave up 9 bases; unmatched junction bases: 6. The CDR3 DNA reads as TGTGCCAGCAGCTCCCAGGGGGCGGTTGAGCAGTTCTTC. Its protein product is CASSSQGAVEQFF.

V gene TRBV29-1 combines with J gene TRBJ2-2; 8 bases are shared with TRBD2. The CDR3 length is 15 residues. CDR1 is SQVTM, CDR2 ANQGSEA, per germline. V was clipped by 0 bases and J by 6 bases; unmatched bases: 6. CDR3 amino acids: CSVEEEWGLAGELFF. CDR3 DNA sequence: TGCAGCGTTGAAGAGGAGTGGGGACTAGCCGGGGAGCTGTTTTTT.

The chain links TRBV6-2 or TRBV6-3 to TRBJ2-4, with TRBD2 as a possible D gene (6 bases). Per the germline V gene, CDR1 is MNHEY and CDR2 is SVGEGT. The CDR3 extends over 15 amino acids. V lost 8 bases and J lost 7, with 21 bases in between. The CDR3 here is CASGLDYSLANIQYF. In DNA, the CDR3 is TGTGCCAGCGGCCTGGACTACTCCCTTGCGAACATTCAGTACTTC.

This chain links TRBV7-9 with TRBJ2-3; maybe TRBD2 (6 bases). The CDR3 runs to 15 residues. Trimming took off 3 bases at V and 0 bases at J, with 10 bases between the two ends. The germline V gene encodes CDR1 SEHNR and CDR2 FQNEAQ (reference sequence). The CDR3, as DNA: TGTGCCAGCAGCTTCGGGAGTCCGAGCACAGATACGCAGTATTTT. It translates to CASSFGSPSTDTQYF.

The rearrangement uses TRBV30 and TRBJ1-6; 9 nucleotides line up with TRBD1. Germline V gene lookup returns CDR1 GTSNPN and CDR2 SVGIG (reference sequence). CDR3 length: 15 residues. V trimming: 4 bases; J trimming: 4 bases; junction bases outside the gene matches: 5. CDR3 bases: TGTGCCTGGAATGACGGACAGGGGTATAATTCACCCCTCCACTTT. Translating gives CAWNDGQGYNSPLHF. The complete variable domain, with remaining parts taken from reference TRBV30 and TRBJ1-6, reads SQTIHQWPATLVQPVGSPLSLECTVEGTSNPNLYWYRQAAGRGLQLLFYSVGIGQISSEVPQNLSASRPQDRQFILSSKKLLLSDSGFYLCAWNDGQGYNSPLHFGNGTRLTVT.

The chain has TRBV24-1 and TRBJ1-2, with no clear D. Germline lookup yields CDR1 KGHDR and CDR2 SFDVKD. The V and J ends lost 1 base and 7 bases respectively, with 3 bases between them. The CDR3 totals 11 residues. The CDR3 protein is CATSDFSGYTF. CDR3 DNA: TGTGCCACCAGTGATTTCAGTGGCTACACCTTC.